This T cell receptor beta chain was recovered during a study of blood T cell repertoires in COVID-19. This clone is deemed medium-sized. The table came from immunoSEQ multiplex PCR; TCRdb's copy has only in-frame clones and leaves some out. The sample lists about 97,000 clones, about 83% occurring once. Germline-derived CDR1 and CDR2 are SEHNR and FQNEAQ (reference sequence). The V end lost 4 bases, the J end lost 2 bases, and 14 bases lay between the germline ends. The CDR3 has 15 residues. This chain links TRBV7-9 with TRBJ1-2; D remains unclear. The origin of this receptor is a man between 35 and 55 years old with active or convalescent COVID-19. The sequencing input was peripheral blood. For the CDR3, the DNA is TGTGCCAGCAGCTCCACTACAGAGGGCAACTATGGCTACACCTTC. It encodes CASSSTTEGNYGYTF.